This TCR beta chain was captured by sequencing in a study of cytomegalovirus exposure and HLA in healthy donors. A remark on this clone: What it binds is not known.

Trimming left V 1 base short and J 0 bases short, with 6 bases between. CDR1 is SGHTA and CDR2 is FQGNSA in the germline V gene. This CDR3 region has 15 residues. Study-level findings and limits: Most TCRs appeared rarely, but some public TCRs recurred in many donors. Reportedly, a later analysis found an Asian-associated ancestry cluster had fewer N-insertions than the roughly 700-donor mean.

PCR was performed using 60 Vbeta and 13 Jbeta primers. Sequencing used immunoSEQ multiplex PCR; TCRdb keeps in-frame clones, though not all of them. The sample contains some 160,000 clones, approximately 79% of which appear only once. The receptor's source is a woman aged 25 to 45 in good health and CMV-seronegative. The sample consisted of PBMCs. V is TRBV7-2 and J is TRBJ1-4; D ambiguous. The chain's CDR3 is CASSLGGSTNEKLFF. The CDR3 region has the DNA TGTGCCAGCAGCTTAGGAGGTTCAACTAATGAAAAACTGTTTTTT. Supplemented by reference TRBV7-2 and TRBJ1-4, the full variable domain reads GAGVSQSPSNKVTEKGKDVELRCDPISGHTALYWYRQSLGQGLEFLIYFQGNSAPDKSGLPSDRFSAERTGGSVSTLTIQRTQQEDSAVYLCASSLGGSTNEKLFFGSGTQLSVL.